A selection of T cell receptor beta chains follows, all from one sample in a study of shared clonotypes between healthy human individuals. Assay used: immunoSEQ multiplex PCR; TCRdb lists only in-frame clones, some missing. The table includes around 580,000 clones, 95% to 98% detected once. The sample was naive CD8+ T cells sorted from blood. The receptors were sampled from a man aged 25-45 years in good health. Both conserved end residues are part of each CDR3. Each record gives: CDR3 protein, CDR3 length, J gene, clone size, D gene, V gene. The D gene is left open where the match is weak. A row's size may be missing; if present it is once, few, many or a size class.

CATSTMGGDGYTF,13,TRBJ1-2,-,-,TRBV15
CASSFGTSGRADWETQYF,18,TRBJ2-5,-,TRBD2,TRBV5-1
CASRGGTTSGNTIYF,15,TRBJ1-3,once,-,TRBV27
CASRSGQGRNEQYF,14,TRBJ2-7,-,TRBD1,TRBV5-5
CASSLSGRSNQPQHF,15,TRBJ1-5,-,-,TRBV28
CASSLGTLSYEQYF,14,TRBJ2-7,-,-,TRBV7-2
CASSESGGGVQFF,13,TRBJ2-1,-,-,TRBV10-1
CASSLDILQPQHF,13,TRBJ1-5,-,-,TRBV7-9
CASTPRGYSYNEQFF,15,TRBJ2-1,-,-,TRBV19
CASSEQGATISNQPQHF,17,TRBJ1-5,-,TRBD1,TRBV2
CASSGSGSNYEQYF,14,TRBJ2-7,once,TRBD2,TRBV7-6
CATSRATADTQYF,13,TRBJ2-3,-,-,TRBV15
CASSPPGQGAYGYTF,15,TRBJ1-2,-,TRBD1,TRBV18
CASSNRRDTQYF,12,TRBJ2-3,-,-,TRBV28
CASSFPVKGYEQYF,14,TRBJ2-7,-,-,TRBV7-4
CAWSEGASAIDTQYF,15,TRBJ2-3,-,-,TRBV30
CASSVIAGASYEQYF,15,TRBJ2-7,-,TRBD2,TRBV2
CAISELMRETTGELFF,16,TRBJ2-2,-,TRBD2,TRBV10-3
CASSLEDSGSYEQFF,15,TRBJ2-1,-,TRBD2,TRBV7-6
CASSLTGAEAFF,12,TRBJ1-1,-,-,TRBV11-3
CASSQQGAGGRNQPQHF,17,TRBJ1-5,-,TRBD1,TRBV18
CAWTRGINQPQHF,13,TRBJ1-5,-,-,TRBV30
CASSVEGGITDTQYF,15,TRBJ2-3,-,-,TRBV9
CASSSSGPRGGYTF,14,TRBJ1-2,-,-,TRBV7-9
CASTGEPYEQYF,12,TRBJ2-7,-,-,TRBV7-9
CANNLGNTIYF,11,TRBJ1-3,-,-,TRBV7-2
CASSSYKGGTDTQYF,15,TRBJ2-3,-,-,TRBV6-5
CASSLLEVNTEAFF,14,TRBJ1-1,-,-,TRBV7-9
CASSATGRPNEQYF,14,TRBJ2-7,-,-,TRBV9
CASRPTGTGELFF,13,TRBJ2-2,-,-,TRBV5-6
CASSQSLTSGSKNEQFF,17,TRBJ2-1,-,TRBD2,TRBV4-3
CASSFTTGTSYEQYF,15,TRBJ2-7,-,-,TRBV27
CASRLAVLGNEQFF,14,TRBJ2-1,-,TRBD2,TRBV27
CASTATVFNQPQHF,14,TRBJ1-5,-,-,TRBV19
CAWSALAASYEQYF,14,TRBJ2-7,-,TRBD2,TRBV30
CASSSWKNPPGNEQFF,16,TRBJ2-1,-,-,TRBV7-2
CASSAYPPGTSVYNEQFF,18,TRBJ2-1,-,TRBD2,TRBV11-2
CASSLSSESGIVSHEQFF,18,TRBJ2-1,-,TRBD2,TRBV27
CASSLLVTGELFF,13,TRBJ2-2,-,-,TRBV7-9
CASSLSRDEQYF,12,TRBJ2-7,once,-,TRBV7-9
CAISEKGPSAQAKNIQYF,18,TRBJ2-4,-,-,TRBV10-3
CASSLDPGQVNQPQHF,16,TRBJ1-5,-,-,TRBV7-9
CASRDQQGPTYEQYF,15,TRBJ2-7,-,-,TRBV6-5
CASSFASTGALYNEQFF,17,TRBJ2-1,-,-,TRBV27
CASTAGREQYF,11,TRBJ2-7,-,-,TRBV6-1
CAISDGSLSNYGYTF,15,TRBJ1-2,-,-,TRBV10-3
CASSPTGTSGPDYNEQFF,18,TRBJ2-1,once,TRBD2,TRBV28
CASSLTSGRGDEQFF,15,TRBJ2-1,once,TRBD2,TRBV7-2
CASSPRGLGSHEQYF,15,TRBJ2-7,-,TRBD2,TRBV18
CASSLGHSPDEQYF,14,TRBJ2-7,-,-,TRBV5-1
CASSLGDSPGETQYF,15,TRBJ2-5,-,TRBD1,TRBV5-1
CAISESISYGYTF,13,TRBJ1-2,-,-,TRBV10-3
CASSYWGGETQYF,13,TRBJ2-5,-,TRBD2,TRBV6-6